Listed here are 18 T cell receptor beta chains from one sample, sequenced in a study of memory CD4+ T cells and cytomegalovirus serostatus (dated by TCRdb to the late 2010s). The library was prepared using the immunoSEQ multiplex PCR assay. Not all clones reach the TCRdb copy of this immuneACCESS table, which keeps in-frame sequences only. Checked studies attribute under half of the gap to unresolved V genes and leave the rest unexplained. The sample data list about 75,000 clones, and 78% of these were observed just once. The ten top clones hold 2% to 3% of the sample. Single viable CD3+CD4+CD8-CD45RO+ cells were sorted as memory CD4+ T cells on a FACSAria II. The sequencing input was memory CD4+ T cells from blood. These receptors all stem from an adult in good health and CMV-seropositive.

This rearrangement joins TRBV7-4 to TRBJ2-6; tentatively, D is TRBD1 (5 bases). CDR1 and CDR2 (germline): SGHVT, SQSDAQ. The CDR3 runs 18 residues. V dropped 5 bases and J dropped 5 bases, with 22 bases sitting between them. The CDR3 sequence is CASSSVDSSQSRANVLTF. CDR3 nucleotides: TGTGCCAGCAGCAGCGTCGACAGCTCACAAAGTCGGGCCAACGTCCTGACTTTC.

CDR3 loop: CASSGAGGHEQFF. Written as DNA, the CDR3 is TGTGCCAGCAGTGGGGCGGGGGGGCATGAGCAGTTCTTC. V usage is TRBV6-6 and J usage is TRBJ2-1; TRBD2 matches 9 bases. V shed 5 bases, J shed 8 bases, and the junction held 4 bases outside the gene matches. The germline gives CDR1 MNHNY, CDR2 SVGAGI (reference sequence). This CDR3 region has 13 residues.

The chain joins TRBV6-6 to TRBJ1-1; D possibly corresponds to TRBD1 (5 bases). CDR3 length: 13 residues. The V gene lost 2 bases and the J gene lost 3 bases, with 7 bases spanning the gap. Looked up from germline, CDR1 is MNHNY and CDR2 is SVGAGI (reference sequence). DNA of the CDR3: TGTGCCAGCAGTTACCCGGGGGACACTGAAGCTTTCTTT. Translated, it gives CASSYPGDTEAFF.

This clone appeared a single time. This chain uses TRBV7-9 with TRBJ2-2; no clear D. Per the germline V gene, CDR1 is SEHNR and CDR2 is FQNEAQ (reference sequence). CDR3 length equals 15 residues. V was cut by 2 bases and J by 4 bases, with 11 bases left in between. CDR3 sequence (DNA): TGTGCCAGCAGCTTAATCGTGGGCCGCACCGGGGAGCTGTTTTTT. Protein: CASSLIVGRTGELFF.

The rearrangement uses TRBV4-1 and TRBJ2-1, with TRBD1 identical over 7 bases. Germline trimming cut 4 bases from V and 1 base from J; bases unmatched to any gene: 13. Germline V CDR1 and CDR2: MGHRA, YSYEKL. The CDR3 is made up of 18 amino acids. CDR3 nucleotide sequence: TGCGCCAGCAGCCCCAGACAGGGTCGGAGCTATTCCTACAATGAGCAGTTCTTC. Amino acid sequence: CASSPRQGRSYSYNEQFF.

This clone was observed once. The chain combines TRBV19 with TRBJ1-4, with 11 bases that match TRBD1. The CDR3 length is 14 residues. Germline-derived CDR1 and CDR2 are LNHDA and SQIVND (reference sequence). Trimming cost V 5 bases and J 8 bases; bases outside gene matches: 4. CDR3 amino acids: CASSRTGGAEKLFF. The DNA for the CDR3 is TGTGCCAGTAGTCGGACAGGGGGCGCGGAAAAACTGTTTTTT.

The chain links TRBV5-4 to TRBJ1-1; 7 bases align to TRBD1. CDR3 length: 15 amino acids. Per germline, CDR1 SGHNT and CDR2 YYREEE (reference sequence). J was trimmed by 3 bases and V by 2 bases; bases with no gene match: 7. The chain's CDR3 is CASSLQQGWDTEAFF. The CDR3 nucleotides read TGTGCCAGCAGCTTACAACAGGGGTGGGACACTGAAGCTTTCTTT.

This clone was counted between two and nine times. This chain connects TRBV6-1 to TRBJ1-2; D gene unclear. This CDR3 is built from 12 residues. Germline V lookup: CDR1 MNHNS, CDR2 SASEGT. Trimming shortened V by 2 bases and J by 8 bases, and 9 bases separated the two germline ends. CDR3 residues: CASSEKKYGYTF. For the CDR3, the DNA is TGTGCCAGCAGTGAAAAAAAGTACGGCTACACCTTC.

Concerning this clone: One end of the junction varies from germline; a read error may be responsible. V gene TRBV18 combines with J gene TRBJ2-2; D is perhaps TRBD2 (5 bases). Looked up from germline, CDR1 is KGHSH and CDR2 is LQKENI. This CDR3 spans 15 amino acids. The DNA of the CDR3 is TGTGCCAGCTCTCCACCAGGTCGGGGAACCGGGGAGCTGTTTTTT. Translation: CASSPPGRGTGELFF.

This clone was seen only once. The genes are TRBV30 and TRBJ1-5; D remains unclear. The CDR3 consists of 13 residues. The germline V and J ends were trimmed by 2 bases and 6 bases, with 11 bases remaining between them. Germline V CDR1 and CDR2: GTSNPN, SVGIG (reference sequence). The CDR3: CAWSLRGGQPQHF. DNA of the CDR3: TGTGCCTGGAGTCTAAGAGGAGGTCAGCCCCAGCATTTT. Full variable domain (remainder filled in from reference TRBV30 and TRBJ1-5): SQTIHQWPATLVQPVGSPLSLECTVEGTSNPNLYWYRQAAGRGLQLLFYSVGIGQISSEVPQNLSASRPQDRQFILSSKKLLLSDSGFYLCAWSLRGGQPQHFGDGTRLSIL.

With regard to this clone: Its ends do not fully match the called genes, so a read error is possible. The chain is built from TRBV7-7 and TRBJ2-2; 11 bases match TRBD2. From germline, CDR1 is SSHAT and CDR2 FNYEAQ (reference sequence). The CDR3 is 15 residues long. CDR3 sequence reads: CASSLTSGGTGELFF. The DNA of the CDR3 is TGTGCTAGCAGCTTAACTAGCGGGGGCACCGGGGAGCTGTTTTTT. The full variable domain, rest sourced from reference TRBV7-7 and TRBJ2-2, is GAGVSQSPRYKVTKRGQDVTLRCDPISSHATLYWYQQALGQGPEFLTYFNYEAQPDKSGLPSDRFSAERPEGSISTLTIQRTEQRDSAMYRCASSLTSGGTGELFFGEGSRLTVL.

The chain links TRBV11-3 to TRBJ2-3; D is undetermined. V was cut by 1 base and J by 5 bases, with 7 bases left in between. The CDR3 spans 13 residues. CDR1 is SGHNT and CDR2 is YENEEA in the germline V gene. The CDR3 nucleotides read TGTGCCAGCAGCTTAGGCCTAATAGATACGCAGTATTTT. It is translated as CASSLGLIDTQYF.

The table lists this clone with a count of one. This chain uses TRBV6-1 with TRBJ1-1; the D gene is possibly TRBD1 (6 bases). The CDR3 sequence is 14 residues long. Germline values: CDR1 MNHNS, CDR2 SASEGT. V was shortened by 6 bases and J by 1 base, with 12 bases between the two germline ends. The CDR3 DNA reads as TGTGCCAGCAGAAAAGAAGGGGGGAACACTGAAGCTTTCTTT. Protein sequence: CASRKEGGNTEAFF.

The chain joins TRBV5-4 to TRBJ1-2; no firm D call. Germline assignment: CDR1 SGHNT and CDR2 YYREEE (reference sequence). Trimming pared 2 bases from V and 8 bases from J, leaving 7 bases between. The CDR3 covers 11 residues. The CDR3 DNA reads TGTGCCAGCAGCTTAGGGATCGGCTACACCTTC. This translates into CASSLGIGYTF.

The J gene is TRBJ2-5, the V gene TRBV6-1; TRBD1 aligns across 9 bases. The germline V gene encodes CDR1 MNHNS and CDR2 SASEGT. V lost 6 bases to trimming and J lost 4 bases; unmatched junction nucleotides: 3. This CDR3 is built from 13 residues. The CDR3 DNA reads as TGTGCCAGCAGATCGGGACAGGGAGAGACCCAGTACTTC. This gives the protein CASRSGQGETQYF.

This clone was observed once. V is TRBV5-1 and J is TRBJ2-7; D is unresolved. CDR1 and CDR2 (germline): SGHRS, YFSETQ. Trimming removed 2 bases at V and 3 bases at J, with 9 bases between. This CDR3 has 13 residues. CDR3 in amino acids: CASSLDTHYEQYF. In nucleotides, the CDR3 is TGCGCCAGCAGCTTAGACACCCACTACGAGCAGTACTTC.

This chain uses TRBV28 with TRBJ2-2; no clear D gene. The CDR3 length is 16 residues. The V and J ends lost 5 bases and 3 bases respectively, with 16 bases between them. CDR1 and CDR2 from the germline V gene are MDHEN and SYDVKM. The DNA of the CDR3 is TGTGCCAGCAGTCACGGTTTGGTTTTGGACACCGGGGAGCTGTTTTTT. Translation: CASSHGLVLDTGELFF.

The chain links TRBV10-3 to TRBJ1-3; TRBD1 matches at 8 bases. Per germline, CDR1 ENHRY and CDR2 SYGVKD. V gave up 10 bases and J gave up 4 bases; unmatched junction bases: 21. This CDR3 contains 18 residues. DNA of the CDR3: TGTGCCAGCCTAGACCTCCAGTCCGGGACAGGTAGAGGAAACACCATATATTTT. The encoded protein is CASLDLQSGTGRGNTIYF.